The 7 T cell receptor beta chains below all came from one sample that was sequenced in a study of cytomegalovirus exposure and HLA in healthy donors. Vbeta (60) and Jbeta (13) primers were used in the PCR. TCRdb's copy holds only in-frame clones and misses some; the assay was immunoSEQ multiplex PCR. Here the sample spans roughly 200,000 clones, 77% being singletons. Sequencing was carried out using PBMCs. These receptors were obtained from a woman aged 25 to 39 in good health and CMV-seropositive.

The chain recombines TRBV4-3 with TRBJ1-2; TRBD1 is a possible D gene (5 bases). Germline V gene data show CDR1 as LGHNA and CDR2 as YSLEER. V was pared by 0 bases and J by 13 bases, with 18 bases between. The CDR3 loop spans 14 amino acids. For the CDR3, the DNA is TGCGCCAGCAGCCAAGAGTCAGGTCACCAGGGATCCACCTTC. This sequence encodes CASSQESGHQGSTF.

This clone was observed once. The chain joins TRBV6-1 to TRBJ2-3, with D perhaps TRBD1 (6 bases). The germline CDR1 and CDR2 sequences are MNHNS and SASEGT. CDR3 length: 13 amino acids. Trimming took 8 bases from V and 6 from J, leaving 15 bases between them. CDR3 sequence (DNA): TGTGCCAGCGACTGGGGGCTCAGGGATACGCAGTATTTT. It translates to CASDWGLRDTQYF.

The chain employs TRBV9 and TRBJ2-7; D possibly corresponds to TRBD2 (6 bases). V dropped 3 bases and J dropped 6 bases, with 13 bases sitting between them. This CDR3 has 13 residues. Germline assignment: CDR1 SGDLS and CDR2 YYNGEE. The CDR3 is CASSDGTSIEQYF. CDR3 bases: TGTGCCAGCAGCGACGGGACTTCGATCGAGCAGTACTTC.

The CDR3 here is CASSGGAGPSDTQYF. In DNA, the CDR3 is TGCGCCAGCAGCGGAGGGGCGGGCCCCAGTGATACGCAGTATTTT. The J gene is TRBJ2-3, the V gene TRBV10-2, with D possibly matching TRBD2 (6 bases). Trimming removed 6 bases from V and 6 bases from J, with 19 bases in between. This CDR3 comprises 15 residues. Germline V CDR1 and CDR2: WSHSY, SAAADI.

V is TRBV18 and J is TRBJ1-4, with a possible D match to TRBD1 (5 bases). Trimming removed 0 bases at V and 5 bases at J, with 10 bases between. Germline CDR1 reads KGHSH; CDR2 reads LQKENI. This CDR3 has 15 residues. CDR3 protein: CASSPPSGGNEKLFF. The CDR3 nucleotides read TGTGCCAGCTCACCACCTTCCGGGGGGAATGAAAAACTGTTTTTT.

This chain uses TRBV4-3 with TRBJ2-7; 7 positions agree with TRBD1. CDR1 and CDR2 (germline): LGHNA, YSLEER. Losses at the gene ends were 4 bases for V and 2 bases for J; bases not matched to a gene: 2. This CDR3 has 13 amino acids. For the CDR3, the DNA is TGCGCCAGCAGCCGGGACAGTGCCTACGAGCAGTACTTC. It codes for CASSRDSAYEQYF.

The chain combines TRBV2 with TRBJ1-5; D ambiguous. V was trimmed by 6 bases and J by 2 bases, leaving 14 bases between them. This CDR3 region has 15 residues. The germline V gene has CDR1 SNHLY and CDR2 FYNNEI. CDR3 loop: CASSQATGGNQPQHF. In DNA, the CDR3 is TGTGCCAGCAGCCAAGCCACCGGGGGCAATCAGCCCCAGCATTTT.